A selection of T cell receptor beta chains follows, all from one sample in a study of cytomegalovirus exposure and HLA in healthy donors. Assay used: immunoSEQ multiplex PCR; TCRdb lists only in-frame clones, some missing. The profile shows some 120,000 clones, roughly 93% of them singletons. Specimen: PBMCs. These receptors came from a woman aged 18-29 years in good health and CMV-seronegative. Both conserved end residues are part of each CDR3. A D gene is named only where the DNA matches it firmly. A clone size is listed for some rows: how often the clone was seen (once, few, many), or a class if it is expanded.

j_gene	abundance	d_gene	v_gene	CDR3nt	CDR3aa
TRBJ1-2	.	TRBD1	TRBV10-3	TGTGCCATTGGGGGACAGGACCATGGCTACACCTTC	CAIGGQDHGYTF
TRBJ2-7	.	.	TRBV6-4	TGTGCCAGCTTGAAAGGGGGTAGCCCCTACGAGCAGTACTTC	CASLKGGSPYEQYF
TRBJ2-7	.	.	TRBV6-5	TGTGCCAGCGGAAGCGGAGGTTTCGGCGAGCAGTACTTC	CASGSGGFGEQYF
TRBJ2-3	.	.	TRBV30	TGTGCCTGGAGTCTATCTAGCGCCGCAGGAGATACGCAGTATTTT	CAWSLSSAAGDTQYF
TRBJ1-2	.	.	TRBV5-4	TGTGCCAGCAGCCTCCTCGGGGGTTTGTCTGGCTACACCTTC	CASSLLGGLSGYTF
TRBJ2-2	once	TRBD1	TRBV10-3	TGTGCCATCAGTGACCCTGGACAGGGGCCCGGGGAGCTGTTTTTT	CAISDPGQGPGELFF
TRBJ2-1	.	TRBD2	TRBV29-1	TGCAGCGTGACGGGACTAGCGATTCCCTACAATGAGCAGTTCTTC	CSVTGLAIPYNEQFF
TRBJ2-7	.	TRBD2	TRBV5-1	TGCGCCAGCAGTGCCGGTACTAGCGCCTCCTACGAGCAGTACTTC	CASSAGTSASYEQYF
TRBJ1-4	.	.	TRBV19	TGTGCCAGTAGTATTGAAGGGGATAATGAAAAACTGTTTTTT	CASSIEGDNEKLFF
TRBJ1-6	few	TRBD1	TRBV2	TGTGCCACGACTTTGCGACAGGGCCCAGGCTCACCCCTCCACTTT	CATTLRQGPGSPLHF
TRBJ2-3	.	TRBD1	TRBV5-1	TGCGCCAGCAGCTTGACGGGACAGATGCTTAGCACAGATACGCAGTATTTT	CASSLTGQMLSTDTQYF
TRBJ2-1	.	TRBD2	TRBV5-1	TGCGCCAGCAGCAAACTAGCGGTGGATTCCTACAATGAGCAGTTCTTC	CASSKLAVDSYNEQFF
TRBJ2-5	.	.	TRBV11-2	TGTGCCAGCAGCTTAGGAGCGAGAGGGGAGACCCAGTACTTC	CASSLGARGETQYF
TRBJ2-1	once	TRBD1	TRBV6-5	TGTGCCAGCAGTTCACGGACCGGGACAGGGCACAATGAGCAGTTCTTC	CASSSRTGTGHNEQFF
TRBJ1-4	.	.	TRBV10-1	TGCGCCAGCAGTGCAAGACCGGGAACACTTGCAACTAATGAAAAACTGTTTTTT	CASSARPGTLATNEKLFF
TRBJ2-7	.	.	TRBV7-9	TGTGCCAGCAGCCTCGGGACAACCTACGAGCAGTACTTC	CASSLGTTYEQYF
TRBJ2-1	.	TRBD2	TRBV6-5	TGTGCCAGCACCAGACTAGCGGGAGATCGTGAGCAGTTCTTC	CASTRLAGDREQFF
TRBJ1-2	.	TRBD1	TRBV7-8	TGTGCCAGCAGCTTAAACCCAGGGGGCGTGGATGGCTACACCTTC	CASSLNPGGVDGYTF
TRBJ1-5	.	.	TRBV5-6	TGTGCCAGCAGCTTGGGTGTCAGTAATCAGCCCCAGCATTTT	CASSLGVSNQPQHF
TRBJ1-5	.	TRBD1	TRBV5-1	TGCGCCAGCAGCCTTGGGGACAGGGAACATCAGCCCCAGCATTTT	CASSLGDREHQPQHF
TRBJ1-1	.	.	TRBV6-5	TGTGCCAGCAGTTACTCGAGCAGGGGGAACACTGAAGCTTTCTTT	CASSYSSRGNTEAFF
TRBJ2-2	.	.	TRBV15	TGTGCCACCAGCAGAGATATTGGAGGGAATGTCGGGGAGCTGTTTTTT	CATSRDIGGNVGELFF
TRBJ2-1	.	.	TRBV28	TGTGCCAGCAGTTTTACAGGGTACGTATCGTACAATGAGCAGTTCTTC	CASSFTGYVSYNEQFF
TRBJ2-7	.	TRBD1	TRBV10-3	TGTGCCATCAGTGGAGCGGGACAGGGGTCCGAGCAGTACTTC	CAISGAGQGSEQYF
TRBJ2-1	.	.	TRBV30	TGTGCCTGGAGTGTCCTAAGCTCCTACAATGAGCAGTTCTTC	CAWSVLSSYNEQFF
TRBJ1-3	medium-sized	TRBD1	TRBV7-9	TGTGCCAGCAGCCTCGCCGGAGGGGGCGGAAACACCATATATTTT	CASSLAGGGGNTIYF
TRBJ2-3	.	TRBD2	TRBV7-2	TGTGCCAGCAGCTCCCGGGGGGGGGTGAGGGATACGCAGTATTTT	CASSSRGGVRDTQYF